This T cell receptor (beta chain) stems from a study of blood T cells in healthy people across ages. Study conclusions and caveats: Lack of knowledge of donor CMV status possibly confounded expanded clonotype changes.

The second PCR ran about 6 to 12 cycles with a sample-barcoded 5' primer and J-beta primers. One entry per CDR3 protein, called by TCRdb with MiXCR from the 5' RACE reads. This table has roughly 680,000 distinct CDR3 sequences, more than 45% appearing once. In regard to this clonotype: What it binds is unknown.

V was cut by 5 bases and J by 1 base, with 11 bases left in between. This CDR3 is built from 13 residues. Germline V CDR1 and CDR2: SQVTM, ANQGSEA. The V call is TRBV29-1, the J call TRBJ1-1; the D is unclear. The sample taken for sequencing was blood. The sequence was obtained from a woman older than 75 in good health. CDR3 amino acids: CSVPNPGNTEAFF. The CDR3, as DNA: TGCAGCGTTCCAAACCCAGGGAACACTGAAGCTTTCTTT.